This T cell receptor beta chain is drawn from a study of blood T cell repertoires in COVID-19 (TCRdb year 2020). In terms of the full investigation: Samples covering the acute and convalescent phases of COVID-19 were provided by collaborators in the United States, Italy and Spain. The sample metadata nearly always contained a de-identified subject ID, COVID-19 status, age in years and sex. The repertoires were released in a freely available public database meant as a resource for research on the immune response to SARS-CoV-2. Where HLA class I and class II types were available, the types were taken from metadata supplied by the sample provider, not from assay-based typing. Deeply sampled blood TCRbeta repertoires from subjects exposed to, actively infected with, or recovered from COVID-19 were included in the dataset. The prospective study material was composed of cDNA or gDNA derived from T cells, B-cell-depleted T cells, or PBMCs. The samples were drawn from the first 160 participants of the ongoing ImmuneRACE study and from 1,200 or so subjects provided by 6 global collaborators. Results the study describes overall, beyond this receptor: The amount of clinical and demographic metadata varied by source and participant and was provided uncurated.

The immunoSEQ Assay, a bias-controlled multiplex PCR, was used to amplify TCRbeta CDR3 regions from genomic DNA. Regarding the original processing steps: The number of nucleated cells in each sample was estimated by amplification of reference gene primers within the assay. Sequence reads were collapsed and filtered to measure the absolute abundance of every unique TCRbeta CDR3 rearrangement. For each sample, productive Simpson clonality was calculated by taking the square root of Simpson's diversity index across productive rearrangements. Imported from immuneACCESS, the table was reduced by TCRdb to in-frame sequences with V and J called. These copies leave out some clones; in studies compared against another copy, an unresolved V gene accounts for under half, and the cause of the remainder is not known. Clone size and the V and J calls come from that table; the DNA yielded D and trimming. In all, the sample holds approximately 24,000 clones, and 80% to 90% of those were seen once. The ten largest clones add up to more than 7% of the sample.

With respect to this clone: What antigen it recognizes has not been identified. No quality values exist for individual bases; no much larger clone is one base distant.

Including cysteine and phenylalanine, the CDR3 has 16 amino acids. Only CDR3 DNA remains: 48 bases, in frame from the first base. The germline V gene specifies ENHRY as CDR1 and SYGVKD as CDR2. V is pruned by 1 base and J by 8 bases, leaving 7 bases of the junction without a gene match. Each collaborating institution followed its own protocols to collect whole blood in K2EDTA tubes. For TCRbeta analysis, collaborators shipped samples as frozen whole blood, isolated PBMCs, or DNA extracted from either of those sample types. The clonotype comes from a man aged 50-59 years with active COVID-19. This sequence uses TRBV10-3 and TRBJ2-1; 11 bases in the junction line up with TRBD2. The sequenced material came from peripheral blood. The CDR3 is CAISEFSGGAGDEQFF. The nucleotides are TGTGCCATCAGTGAGTTTAGCGGGGGGGCGGGCGATGAGCAGTTCTTC.